This passage covers 30 T cell receptor beta chains from one sample sequenced in a study of blood T cells in healthy people across ages. Then a second PCR, running about 6 to 11 cycles, was carried out with a sample-barcoded 5' primer and a J-beta primer mix. Via MiXCR, TCRdb re-called the 5' RACE reads, giving one row per CDR3 protein. The sample includes hundreds of thousands of distinct CDR3 sequences, roughly 44% seen only once; the top ten take nearly 20%. The sequencing input was blood. These receptor sequences come from a man in his fifties or sixties in good health.

This clonotype showed up just a few times. The CDR3 loop is CASSLELNTGELFF. The CDR3 DNA sequence: TGTGCCAGCAGCTTAGAACTGAACACCGGGGAGCTGTTTTTT. This rearrangement joins TRBV7-9 to TRBJ2-2, with D unclear. The ends were cut back, 1 base at V and 1 base at J, with 4 bases in the middle. Germline V gene lookup returns CDR1 SEHNR and CDR2 FQNEAQ (reference sequence). The CDR3 runs to 14 residues.

Remarks on this clonotype: A junction boundary mismatches the germline segment, possibly from a read error. V and J are TRBV20-1 and TRBJ1-2, with D unresolved. CDR3 size: 13 residues. Germline CDR1 is DFQATT and CDR2 is SNEGSKA (reference sequence). CDR3 amino acids: CSTALIPSYGHTF. CDR3 nucleotide sequence: TGCAGTACTGCTCTGATCCCTTCCTATGGCCACACCTTC.

This sequence joins TRBV12-3 or TRBV12-4 and TRBJ1-5, with a tentative D call TRBD1 (5 bases). V lost 6 bases, J lost 4 bases, and 16 bases lay in between. There are 15 residues in the CDR3. CDR3: CASSPRGGRNQPQHF. The CDR3, as DNA: TGTGCCAGCAGCCCCCGCGGGGGTCGGAATCAGCCCCAGCATTTT.

The chain joins TRBV29-1 to TRBJ1-2; TRBD1 might be the D (5 bases). V was shortened by 6 bases and J by 3 bases, with 14 bases between the two germline ends. CDR1 is SQVTM and CDR2 is ANQGSEA in the germline V gene. CDR3 length: 13 amino acids. CDR3 bases: TGCAGCGTAGGGGAACAGGAGGACTATGGCTACACCTTC. Protein: CSVGEQEDYGYTF.

J is TRBJ2-1 and V is TRBV18, with no clear D. This CDR3 is built from 17 residues. Germline-derived CDR1 and CDR2 are KGHSH and LQKENI. Trimming stripped 3 bases from V and 0 bases from J, with 15 bases between. DNA of the CDR3: TGTGCCAGCTCACCTAGACCAGGTGCCAGCTCCTACAATGAGCAGTTCTTC. It specifies CASSPRPGASSYNEQFF.

This clonotype came up a few times. V and J are TRBV7-9 and TRBJ2-1; a possible D gene is TRBD1 (5 bases). The better agreement between TRBJ2-7 and the DNA end casts doubt on the J call. Germline V gene data show CDR1 as SEHNR and CDR2 as FQNEAQ (reference sequence). This CDR3 has 15 residues. CDR3 in DNA: TGTGCCAGCAGTCGTGGCGACAGCTCCTACAATGAGCAGTACTTC. Translation gives CASSRGDSSYNEQYF.

Worth noting for this clonotype: One junction end disagrees with the germline gene, perhaps due to a read error. V and J are TRBV6-5 and TRBJ2-7, with D unresolved. Germline V lookup: CDR1 MNHEY, CDR2 SVGAGI. The CDR3 has 14 amino acids. The DNA for the CDR3 is TGCGCCAGCAGTTACGCGAGAACTCTCCACGAGCAGTACTTC. Translated, it gives CASSYARTLHEQYF.

V gene TRBV6-1 combines with J gene TRBJ2-6; TRBD2 might be the D (6 bases). Trimming removed 6 bases at V and 0 bases at J, with 15 bases between. CDR1 is MNHNS and CDR2 is SASEGT in the germline V gene. This CDR3 has 17 amino acids. The CDR3 sequence: CASSRTTSYSGANVLTF. For the CDR3, the DNA is TGTGCCAGCAGCAGGACTACCTCATACTCTGGGGCCAACGTCCTGACTTTC.

As concerns this clonotype: It may be a read error: a sequence one base away is much more abundant. The CDR3 spells CASSQRGYEQFF. CDR3 DNA: TGTGCCAGCAGCCAAAGGGGATATGAGCAGTTCTTC. The rearrangement uses TRBV3-1 and TRBJ2-1, with D possibly matching TRBD1 (5 bases). The CDR3 totals 12 residues. Trimming pared 2 bases from V and 8 bases from J, leaving 7 bases between. Looked up from germline, CDR1 is LGHDT and CDR2 is YNNKEL (reference sequence).

V usage is TRBV27 and J usage is TRBJ1-6; D not certain. The CDR3 covers 13 residues. V was cut by 5 bases and J by 10 bases, with 12 bases left in between. Per the germline V gene, CDR1 is MNHEY and CDR2 is SMNVEV (reference sequence). The CDR3 nucleotides are TGTGCCAGCAGTCTCGGGGAGAGGTCACCCCTCCACTTT. Protein product: CASSLGERSPLHF.

The chain is built from TRBV29-1 and TRBJ1-2; no reliable D call. The CDR3 covers 11 residues. The V gene's germline CDR1 is SQVTM and CDR2 ANQGSEA. Trimming took off 3 bases at V and 10 bases at J, with 12 bases between the two ends. CDR3 loop: CSVEGTGFYTF. The CDR3 nucleotides are TGCAGCGTTGAGGGTACGGGATTCTACACCTTC. Complete variable domain (other parts from reference TRBV29-1 and TRBJ1-2): SAVISQKPSRDICQRGTSLTIQCQVDSQVTMMFWYRQQPGQSLTLIATANQGSEATYESGFVIDKFPISRPNLTFSTLTVSNMSPEDSSIYLCSVEGTGFYTFGSGTRLTVV.

This chain uses TRBV11-2 with TRBJ2-1, with D perhaps assigned TRBD1 or TRBD2 (5 bases each). The CDR3 has 18 residues. CDR1 SGHAT and CDR2 FQNNGV come from the germline V gene. The V and J ends lost 4 bases and 6 bases respectively, with 25 bases between them. The CDR3 loop reads CASSSRSSKRGGINEQFF. CDR3 bases: TGTGCCAGCAGCTCCAGATCTAGCAAGAGGGGTGGAATCAATGAGCAGTTCTTC.

With respect to this clonotype: Mismatch with germline at one junction end may stem from a read error. The chain recombines TRBV20-1 with TRBJ1-2, with D unclear. The CDR3 contains 12 residues. From germline, CDR1 is DFQATT and CDR2 SNEGSKA (reference sequence). The DNA of the CDR3 is TGCAGTGCGGGCTTGGGAAACTGTGGCTACACCTTC. Translating it yields CSAGLGNCGYTF.

This clonotype has a handful of counts. V is TRBV29-1 and J is TRBJ2-5; 13 bases are shared with TRBD2. The junction had 4 bases not matched to a gene; V was cut back by 7 bases and J by 2 bases. CDR1 is SQVTM and CDR2 is ANQGSEA in the germline V gene. This CDR3 has 14 amino acids. CDR3 region: CSATGLAGQETQYF. In DNA form, the CDR3 reads TGCAGCGCCACGGGACTAGCGGGGCAAGAGACCCAGTACTTC.

J is TRBJ2-3 and V is TRBV7-2; the match to TRBD2 covers 13 bases. Germline loops: CDR1 SGHTA, CDR2 FQGNSA. This CDR3 region has 16 residues. V lost 4 bases, J lost 4 bases, and 5 bases stayed unmatched. The DNA of the CDR3 is TGTGCCAGCAGCTATACTAGCGGGGGGGCAGCAGATACGCAGTATTTT. This sequence encodes CASSYTSGGAADTQYF.

The gene calls are TRBV7-3 and TRBJ2-2; 9 bases are a match to TRBD2. The CDR3 spans 13 residues. With 6 bases clipped from V and 6 bases from J, the junction kept 2 bases outside the gene matches. Germline loops: CDR1 SGHTA, CDR2 FQGTGA. CDR3 sequence reads: CASSASGAGELFF. CDR3 coding DNA: TGTGCCAGCAGTGCTAGCGGGGCCGGGGAGCTGTTTTTT.

This clonotype was observed once. The V gene is TRBV4-3, the J gene TRBJ2-6; no firm D call. The germline V gene has CDR1 LGHNA and CDR2 YSLEER. The V end was cut by 2 bases, the J end by 0 bases, with 5 bases between. CDR3 length equals 15 residues. CDR3 residues: CASSQTVSGANVLTF. The CDR3 region has the DNA TGCGCCAGCAGCCAAACAGTCTCTGGGGCCAACGTCCTGACTTTC.

This clonotype was seen a few times. The chain couples TRBV27 to TRBJ2-7; the D is unclear. There are 12 residues in the CDR3. Germline CDR1 MNHEY, CDR2 SMNVEV (reference sequence). The V gene lost 4 bases and the J gene lost 4 bases, with 8 bases spanning the gap. In nucleotides, the CDR3 is TGTGCCAGCAGTTCCAAGGGATACGAGCAGTACTTC. Translating it yields CASSSKGYEQYF.

A few counts support this clonotype. The chain uses TRBV7-9 and TRBJ1-2, with a weak D call TRBD1 (6 bases). V shed 5 bases and J shed 4 bases, with 20 bases lying between them. CDR3 size: 16 residues. From germline, CDR1 is SEHNR and CDR2 FQNEAQ (reference sequence). The CDR3 region is CASSNTTEGGRYGYTF. The CDR3 bases are TGTGCCAGCAGCAACACAACGGAGGGGGGCCGCTATGGCTACACCTTC.

The chain carries TRBV14 and TRBJ1-4; tentative D call: TRBD1 (5 bases). The CDR3 sequence is 15 residues long. The V gene lost 4 bases and the J gene lost 1 base, with 10 bases spanning the gap. The V gene's germline CDR1 is SGHDN and CDR2 FVKESK. CDR3 in amino acids: CASSPQGLTNEKLFF. The CDR3 coding sequence is TGTGCCAGCAGCCCTCAGGGACTAACTAATGAAAAACTGTTTTTT.

With respect to this clonotype: The junction departs from the called germline gene at one end, perhaps through a read error. The chain combines TRBV7-7 with TRBJ2-7; a weak D match, TRBD2 (5 bases). CDR1 and CDR2 from the germline V gene are SSHAT and FNYEAQ (reference sequence). The CDR3 covers 14 residues. CDR3: CASSPQLGSYEQYF. The CDR3 region has the DNA TGTGCTAGCAGCCCTCAACTAGGGAGCTACGAGCAGTACTTC.

J is TRBJ2-1 and V is TRBV20-1; D unresolved. This CDR3 has 12 amino acids. Per germline, CDR1 DFQATT and CDR2 SNEGSKA (reference sequence). V lost 3 bases and J lost 0, with 3 bases in between. The CDR3 DNA reads as TGCAGTGCTAGCGTCTCCTACAATGAGCAGTTCTTC. It translates to CSASVSYNEQFF.

This rearrangement joins TRBV6-1 to TRBJ2-2; no clear D gene. The CDR3 runs to 15 residues. The V gene lost 4 bases and the J gene lost 3 bases, with 12 bases spanning the gap. Germline CDR1 is MNHNS and CDR2 is SASEGT. CDR3 sequence: CASSGRGSYTGELFF. DNA for the CDR3: TGTGCCAGCAGTGGAAGAGGCAGTTACACCGGGGAGCTGTTTTTT.

This clonotype occurred a few times. The chain has TRBV24-1 and TRBJ2-3, with TRBD2 identical over 16 bases. CDR1 and CDR2 from the germline V gene are KGHDR and SFDVKD. V trimming: 6 bases; J trimming: 4 bases; junction bases outside the gene matches: 9. The CDR3 sequence is 18 residues long. CDR3 nucleotide sequence: TGTGCCACCAGTCACCCGGGACTAGCGGGGGGGCTCTCAGATACGCAGTATTTT. This gives the protein CATSHPGLAGGLSDTQYF.

On this clonotype: One end of the junction varies from germline; a read error may be responsible. V and J are TRBV5-1 and TRBJ2-1; 12 nucleotides align to TRBD2. Germline CDR1 and CDR2: SGHRS and YFSETQ. This CDR3 has 15 residues. The CDR3 sequence is CASSQLAGGSNGQFF. CDR3 DNA sequence: TGCGCCAGCAGCCAACTAGCGGGGGGATCCAATGGGCAGTTCTTC.

A few counts support this clonotype. This rearrangement joins TRBV10-3 to TRBJ2-1, with D possibly being TRBD2 (6 bases). CDR3 length: 12 amino acids. Trimming cost V 2 bases and J 10 bases, with 9 bases left between them. CDR1 is ENHRY and CDR2 is SYGVKD in the germline V gene. CDR3 nucleotides: TGTGCCATCAGTGAGCCGGGGGTGGAGCAGTTCTTC. Translation: CAISEPGVEQFF.

This chain uses TRBV29-1 with TRBJ2-4; 7 positions match TRBD1. The CDR3 is 11 residues long. Germline V gene sequence: CDR1 SQVTM, CDR2 ANQGSEA. The V gene end was trimmed by 6 bases and the J gene end by 5 bases; junction bases not matched to a gene: 1. The CDR3 DNA reads as TGCAGCGTGGGACAGCAAAACATTCAGTACTTC. Its translation: CSVGQQNIQYF.

This clonotype was seen at least ten times. The chain couples TRBV20-1 to TRBJ1-2; D not certain. The CDR3 consists of 12 residues. Between the trimmed V and J ends, which lost 3 bases and 6 bases, there was a span of 11 bases. CDR1 DFQATT and CDR2 SNEGSKA come from the germline V gene (reference sequence). The CDR3 region is CSASWQVDGYTF. For the CDR3, the DNA is TGCAGTGCTAGTTGGCAGGTCGATGGCTACACCTTC.

This chain connects TRBV20-1 to TRBJ2-1; TRBD2 might be the D (6 bases). V lost 4 bases and J 7 bases, leaving 11 bases between the germline ends. The CDR3 extends over 12 amino acids. CDR1 DFQATT and CDR2 SNEGSKA come from the germline V gene (reference sequence). The CDR3 here is CSANTSPNEQFF. The CDR3 region has the DNA TGCAGTGCTAATACTAGCCCGAATGAGCAGTTCTTC.

This rearrangement joins TRBV11-2 to TRBJ1-1, with TRBD1 identical over 9 bases. CDR1 and CDR2 (germline): SGHAT, FQNNGV. The CDR3 has 14 residues. J lost 4 bases, V lost 6 bases, and 6 bases had no gene match. CDR3 DNA sequence: TGTGCCAGCAGAACGGACAGGGGTCCCACTGAAGCTTTCTTT. It specifies CASRTDRGPTEAFF.